This entry features one T cell receptor (beta chain) sequence. These data come from a study of tumor-infiltrating lymphocytes in oesophageal squamous cell carcinoma. TCRdb re-derived calls from the PCR reads in MiXCR, one entry per CDR3 protein. The profile shows roughly 20,000 distinct CDR3 sequences, 40% to 55% of them singletons. The CDR3 is made up of 16 amino acids. CDR1 is SGHTA, CDR2 FQGTGA, per germline. The chain is built from TRBV7-3 and TRBJ2-3; TRBD2 matches at 13 bases. The DNA matches TRBJ2-1 better at its end, which makes the J call doubtful. Sequencing was performed on esophageal tumor tissue. The TCR originated in a male donor with esophageal squamous cell carcinoma. The CDR3 spells CASSWMGLAGTYEQFF. The CDR3 coding sequence is TGTGCCAGCAGCTGGATGGGACTAGCGGGGACATACGAGCAGTTCTTC.